This T cell receptor beta chain was identified during a study of T cell repertoires in cytomegalovirus infection. Looking at the study overall: Well-studied HLA-B-restricted CMV epitopes were used in the study alongside recently identified HLA-C-restricted ones.

Trimming took off 5 bases at V and 2 bases at J, with 13 bases between the two ends. The CDR3 is made up of 15 amino acids. Germline V gene lookup returns CDR1 LNHNV and CDR2 YYDKDF (reference sequence). TCRdb passed the reads through MiXCR, listing each CDR3 protein once. This table holds about 310,000 distinct CDR3 sequences, approximately 25% found once. As to this clonotype: The antigen is unknown.

This sequence originates from a human donor in good health (CMV status not recorded). Some clones in this sample may be carry-over from other donors' samples. This sample comprised cultured PBMCs, obtained from culture after CMV antigen stimulation. The chain couples TRBV15 to TRBJ1-3, with D unresolved. CDR3 residues: CATSPGGRAGNTIYF. CDR3 coding DNA: TGTGCCACCAGCCCCGGCGGAAGGGCTGGAAACACCATATATTTT.